This TCR beta chain is from a study of T cell responses to AZD1222 COVID-19 vaccine. Study background: Second doses were pooled across both intervals (about 4 or about 12 weeks).

The germline gives CDR1 KGHSH, CDR2 LQKENI. Trimming took off 6 bases at V and 5 bases at J, with 13 bases between the two ends. This CDR3 has 13 amino acids. The protocol was immunoSEQ multiplex PCR, while the TCRdb copy is restricted to in-frame clones and leaves out a portion. Seen here are about 190,000 clones, approximately 91% observed once, and the top ten hold nearly 1%. General observations from the study: Along spike, vaccine-associated CD4 TCRs were found throughout, with dominance at 160-218 and 743-854. As reported, nearly half of all spike-specific TCRs target variant regions that are unmutated. The study identified only five to seven AZD1222 recipients as seropositive at baseline.

In the case of this clone: Its cognate antigen is unknown.

The chain combines TRBV18 with TRBJ2-5, with D maybe TRBD2 (5 bases). This receptor was taken from an adult in good health. The input for sequencing was peripheral blood, taken on day 0 of AZD1222 vaccination. This chain's CDR3 is CASSAREVETQYF. The CDR3 DNA reads TGTGCCAGCTCTGCTCGGGAAGTTGAGACCCAGTACTTC.